This T cell receptor beta chain was sequenced during a study of radiotherapy plus CTLA-4 blockade in lung cancer. The repertoire was sequenced with immunoSEQ multiplex PCR; TCRdb's copy has only in-frame clones and lacks some. The sample lists tens of thousands of clones; 70% to 85% were seen once. CTLA-4 blockade using ipilimumab, together with focal radiation, was received by patients with chemo-refractory metastatic non-small-cell lung cancer. This CDR3 has 14 residues. CDR1 MNHEY and CDR2 SMNVEV come from the germline V gene (reference sequence). Trimming at V came to 6 bases and at J to 2 bases, leaving 5 bases not matched to a gene.

The J gene is TRBJ2-7, the V gene TRBV27; 9 bases map to TRBD2. This clonotype was sampled from a human donor with non-small cell lung cancer who had a partial response to radiotherapy plus ipilimumab. Specimen: peripheral blood, collected from a patient treated with radiotherapy plus ipilimumab. CDR3 region: CASRGSGGPYEQYF. The CDR3 bases are TGTGCCAGCAGGGGTAGCGGGGGACCCTACGAGCAGTACTTC.